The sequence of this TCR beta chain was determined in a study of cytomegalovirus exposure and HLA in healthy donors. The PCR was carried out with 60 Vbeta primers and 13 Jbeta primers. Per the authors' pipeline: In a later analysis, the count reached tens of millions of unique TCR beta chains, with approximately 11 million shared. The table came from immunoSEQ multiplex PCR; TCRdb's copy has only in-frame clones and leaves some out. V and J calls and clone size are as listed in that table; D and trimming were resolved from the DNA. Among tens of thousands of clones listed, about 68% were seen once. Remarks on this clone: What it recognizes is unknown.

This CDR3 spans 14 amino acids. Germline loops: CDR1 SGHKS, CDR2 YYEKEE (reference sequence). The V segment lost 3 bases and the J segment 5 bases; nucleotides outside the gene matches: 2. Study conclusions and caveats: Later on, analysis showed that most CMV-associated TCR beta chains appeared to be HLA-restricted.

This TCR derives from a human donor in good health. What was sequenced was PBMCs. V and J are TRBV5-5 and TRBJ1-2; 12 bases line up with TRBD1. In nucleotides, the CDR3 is TGTGCCAGCAGCTCGGGACAGGGGGCATATGGCTACACCTTC. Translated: CASSSGQGAYGYTF.